One sample yielded the 10 T cell receptor beta chains listed below, sequenced in a study of blood T cell repertoires in COVID-19. Sequencing used immunoSEQ multiplex PCR; TCRdb keeps in-frame clones, though not all of them. The table shows 150,000 to 200,000 clones, with about 86% occurring only once. The sample taken for sequencing was peripheral blood. The receptors here all came from a man between 25 and 39 years old with active or convalescent COVID-19.

This clone was seen just once. The chain recombines TRBV9 with TRBJ2-2; 10 bases map to TRBD1. There are 17 residues in the CDR3. J lost 4 bases, V lost 4 bases, and 10 bases had no gene match. CDR1 and CDR2 (germline): SGDLS, YYNGEE. The CDR3 region has the DNA TGTGCCAGCAGCTCTCCGGGACAGGGGTCCAGCACCGGGGAGCTGTTTTTT. Its protein is CASSSPGQGSSTGELFF.

The chain employs TRBV11-3 and TRBJ2-5; 11 nucleotides align to TRBD2. Unmatched junction bases numbered 4, after V lost 5 bases and J lost 2 bases. The CDR3 is 15 amino acids. The germline V gene has CDR1 SGHNT and CDR2 YENEEA. CDR3 sequence: CASSPRTSGQETQYF. The CDR3 DNA follows: TGTGCCAGCAGCCCCCGGACTAGCGGGCAAGAGACCCAGTACTTC. The variable domain in full, with the rest retrieved from reference TRBV11-3 and TRBJ2-5, is EAGVVQSPRYKIIEKKQPVAFWCNPISGHNTLYWYLQNLGQGPELLIRYENEEAVDDSQLPKDRFSAERLKGVDSTLKIQPAELGDSAVYLCASSPRTSGQETQYFGPGTRLLVL.

The chain couples TRBV11-2 to TRBJ2-3; 7 bases are shared with TRBD1. V was pared by 1 base and J by 4 bases, with 2 bases of the junction left unmatched. CDR1 and CDR2 (germline): SGHAT, FQNNGV. The CDR3 covers 14 residues. The CDR3 is CASSLGGGPDTQYF. The CDR3 DNA sequence: TGTGCCAGCAGCTTAGGAGGGGGCCCAGATACGCAGTATTTT.

The chain carries TRBV5-1 and TRBJ1-4, with 7 bases matching TRBD1. CDR1 SGHRS and CDR2 YFSETQ come from the germline V gene. V lost 2 bases, J lost 0 bases, and 1 base stayed unmatched. This CDR3 comprises 15 residues. The CDR3 reads CASSLGQATNEKLFF. CDR3 coding DNA: TGCGCCAGCAGCTTAGGACAGGCAACTAATGAAAAACTGTTTTTT.

This chain uses TRBV24-1 with TRBJ1-4, with D possibly being TRBD1 (6 bases). CDR3 size: 15 residues. Per the germline V gene, CDR1 is KGHDR and CDR2 is SFDVKD. V dropped 1 base and J dropped 8 bases, with 13 bases sitting between them. CDR3 sequence reads: CATSDFSRGSEKLFF. The DNA of the CDR3 is TGTGCCACCAGTGATTTTTCCAGGGGTAGCGAAAAACTGTTTTTT.

The chain employs TRBV4-1 and TRBJ1-2, with 7 nucleotides matching TRBD1. V shed 4 bases, J shed 0 bases, and the junction held 5 bases outside the gene matches. The CDR3 runs 15 residues. Germline CDR1 MGHRA, CDR2 YSYEKL. The CDR3 region is CASSLGTATNYGYTF. DNA of the CDR3: TGCGCCAGCAGCCTTGGGACAGCTACTAACTATGGCTACACCTTC.

The rearrangement uses TRBV7-2 and TRBJ1-6; 7 nucleotides agree with TRBD1. The CDR3 sequence is 14 residues long. The germline V gene has CDR1 SGHTA and CDR2 FQGNSA. With V trimmed by 7 bases and J by 7 bases, 7 bases remained unmatched. CDR3 DNA sequence: TGTGCCAGCAATCCGGGACAGTTAAATTCACCCCTCCACTTT. This gives the protein CASNPGQLNSPLHF.

The chain uses TRBV25-1 and TRBJ2-7; tentative D call: TRBD2 (5 bases). CDR1 is MGHDK and CDR2 is SYGVNS in the germline V gene. V lost 1 base and J lost 3, with 13 bases in between. CDR3 size: 15 residues. The CDR3 is CASSEWGTRDYEQYF. CDR3 nucleotide sequence: TGTGCCAGCAGTGAATGGGGTACGAGGGACTACGAGCAGTACTTC.

The chain combines TRBV24-1 with TRBJ2-3; TRBD2 might be the D (6 bases). This CDR3 region has 15 residues. The germline V gene has CDR1 KGHDR and CDR2 SFDVKD. The V and J ends lost 5 bases and 2 bases respectively, with 13 bases between them. The CDR3 nucleotides read TGTGCCACCAGTGCCTCCGGCGGGGCCACAGATACGCAGTATTTT. Translation: CATSASGGATDTQYF.

This clone was observed a handful of times. CDR3 sequence reads: CASSLSNQPQHF. Written as DNA, the CDR3 is TGTGCCAGCAGCCTCAGCAATCAGCCCCAGCATTTT. This chain connects TRBV7-2 to TRBJ1-5; D not resolved. The CDR3 runs 12 residues. V was trimmed by 5 bases and J by 1 base, leaving 3 bases between them. Germline V gene data show CDR1 as SGHTA and CDR2 as FQGNSA.